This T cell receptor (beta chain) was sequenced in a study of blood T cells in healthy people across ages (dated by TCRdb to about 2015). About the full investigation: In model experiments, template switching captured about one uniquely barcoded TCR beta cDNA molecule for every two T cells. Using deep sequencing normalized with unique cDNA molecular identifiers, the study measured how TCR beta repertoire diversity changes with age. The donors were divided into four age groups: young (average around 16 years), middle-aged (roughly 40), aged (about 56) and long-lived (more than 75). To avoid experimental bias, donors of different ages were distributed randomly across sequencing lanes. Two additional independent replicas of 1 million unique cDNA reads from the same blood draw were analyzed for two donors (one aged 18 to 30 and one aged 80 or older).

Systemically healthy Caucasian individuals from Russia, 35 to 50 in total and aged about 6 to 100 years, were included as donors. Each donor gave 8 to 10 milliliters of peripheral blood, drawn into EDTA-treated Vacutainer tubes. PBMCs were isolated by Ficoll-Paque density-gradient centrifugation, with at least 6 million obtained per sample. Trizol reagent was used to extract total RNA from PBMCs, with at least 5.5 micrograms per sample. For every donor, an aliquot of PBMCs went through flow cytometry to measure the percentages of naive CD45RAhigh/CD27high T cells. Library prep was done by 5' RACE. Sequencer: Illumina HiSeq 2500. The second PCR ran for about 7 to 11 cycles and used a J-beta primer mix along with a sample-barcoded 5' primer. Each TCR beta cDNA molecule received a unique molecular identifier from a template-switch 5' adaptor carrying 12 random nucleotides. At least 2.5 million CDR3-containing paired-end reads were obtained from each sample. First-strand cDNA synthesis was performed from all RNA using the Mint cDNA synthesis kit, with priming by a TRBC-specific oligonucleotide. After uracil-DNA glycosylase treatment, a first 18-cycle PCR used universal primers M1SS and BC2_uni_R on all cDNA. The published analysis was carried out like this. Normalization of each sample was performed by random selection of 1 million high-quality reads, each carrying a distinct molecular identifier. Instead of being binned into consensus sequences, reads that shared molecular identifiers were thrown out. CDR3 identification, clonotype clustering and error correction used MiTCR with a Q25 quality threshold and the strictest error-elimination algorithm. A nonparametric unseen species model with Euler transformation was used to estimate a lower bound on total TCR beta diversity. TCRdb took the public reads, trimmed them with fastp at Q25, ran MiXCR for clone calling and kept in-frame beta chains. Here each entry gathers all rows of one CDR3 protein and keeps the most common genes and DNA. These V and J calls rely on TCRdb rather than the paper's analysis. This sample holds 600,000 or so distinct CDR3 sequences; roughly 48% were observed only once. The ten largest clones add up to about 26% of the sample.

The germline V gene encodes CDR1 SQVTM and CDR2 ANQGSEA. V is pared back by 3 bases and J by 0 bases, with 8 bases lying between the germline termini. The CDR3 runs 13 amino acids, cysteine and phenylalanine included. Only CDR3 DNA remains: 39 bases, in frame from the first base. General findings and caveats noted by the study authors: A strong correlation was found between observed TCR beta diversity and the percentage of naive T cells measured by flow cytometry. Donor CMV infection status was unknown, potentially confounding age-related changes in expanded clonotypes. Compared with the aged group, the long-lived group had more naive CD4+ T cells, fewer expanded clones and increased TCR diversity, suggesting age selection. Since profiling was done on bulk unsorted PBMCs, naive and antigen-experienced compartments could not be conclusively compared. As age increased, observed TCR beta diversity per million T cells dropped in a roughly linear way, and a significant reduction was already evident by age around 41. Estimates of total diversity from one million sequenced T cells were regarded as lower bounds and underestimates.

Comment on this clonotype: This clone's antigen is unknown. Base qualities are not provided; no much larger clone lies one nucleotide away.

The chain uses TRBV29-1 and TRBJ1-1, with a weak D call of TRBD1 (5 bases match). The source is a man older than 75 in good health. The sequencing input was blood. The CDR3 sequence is CSVEKGMNTEAFF. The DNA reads TGCAGCGTTGAGAAGGGGATGAACACTGAAGCTTTCTTT.